These 17 T cell receptor beta chains were all obtained from the same sample, sequenced in a study of glioma-infiltrating T cells. The iRepertoire nested amplicon-rescue multiplex PCR amplified TCR alpha and beta CDR3s from RNA. TCRdb called the multiplex PCR reads again in MiXCR, with one record for every CDR3 protein. The sample lists around 90,000 distinct CDR3 sequences, roughly 39% occurring once. Input material: glioma tissue, nonneoplastic brain tissue, or PBMCs (not recorded which). The source is a human donor with low-grade glioma or glioblastoma, undergoing nonglioma brain surgery, or in good health (not recorded which).

This clonotype occurred many times. The chain uses TRBV2 and TRBJ2-5; tentative D call: TRBD1 (6 bases). Germline loops: CDR1 SNHLY, CDR2 FYNNEI. Between the trimmed V and J ends, which lost 6 bases and 1 base, there was a span of 15 bases. This CDR3 has 15 residues. The CDR3 nucleotides are TGTGCCAGCAGCCAAGTACAGGGATTCCAAGAGACCCAGTACTTC. This translates into CASSQVQGFQETQYF.

This clonotype was observed at least ten times. V and J are TRBV2 and TRBJ2-7; no firm D call. CDR1 is SNHLY, CDR2 FYNNEI, per germline. The CDR3 consists of 12 residues. V lost 3 bases and J 2 bases, leaving 5 bases between the germline ends. Written as DNA, the CDR3 is TGTGCCAGCAGTGACTACACCTACGAGCAGTACTTC. This translates into CASSDYTYEQYF.

Only one count was recorded for this clonotype. This may come from a read error, since a much larger clone is one base off. This chain joins TRBV9 and TRBJ2-1, with D maybe TRBD1 (7 bases). The CDR3 has 17 residues. Germline V lookup: CDR1 SGDLS, CDR2 YYNGEE. The ends were cut back, 4 bases at V and 4 bases at J, with 21 bases in the middle. The CDR3 sequence: CASSPRGDHNPYNEQFF. Here the CDR3 DNA reads TGTGCCAGCAGCCCCAGGGGGGACCACAACCCTTACAATGAGCAGTTCTTC.

Comment on this clonotype: At one of its ends the junction is not consistent with the germline gene, which may arise from a read error. V and J are TRBV6-2 or TRBV6-3 and TRBJ2-1, with D possibly being TRBD2 (6 bases). Germline CDR1 is MNHEY and CDR2 is SVGEGT. The CDR3 runs to 11 residues. Here the CDR3 reads CASSSGDEQSF. The CDR3 region has the DNA TGTGCCAGCAGCTCGGGGGATGAGCAGTCCTTC.

Many counts were recorded for this clonotype. The chain links TRBV24-1 to TRBJ2-1; perhaps TRBD2 as D (6 bases). Germline CDR1 reads KGHDR; CDR2 reads SFDVKD. V was cut by 8 bases and J by 2 bases, with 24 bases left in between. CDR3 length: 18 residues. CDR3: CATTTWGSGRETYNEQFF. CDR3 DNA sequence: TGTGCCACCACCACTTGGGGTAGCGGAAGGGAGACCTACAATGAGCAGTTCTTC.

This clonotype showed up many times. The J gene is TRBJ2-5, the V gene TRBV5-4, with D possibly TRBD2 on 6 matching bases. The CDR3 extends over 15 amino acids. Per germline, CDR1 SGHNT and CDR2 YYREEE (reference sequence). Trimming removed 0 bases at V and 5 bases at J, with 14 bases between. CDR3 region: CASSLAAGRSETQYF. The CDR3 coding sequence is TGTGCCAGCAGCTTGGCCGCAGGGAGGAGTGAGACCCAGTACTTC.

This clonotype was seen many times. J is TRBJ1-4 and V is TRBV20-1, with TRBD1 identical over 11 bases. Germline-derived CDR1 and CDR2 are DFQATT and SNEGSKA (reference sequence). Trimming cost V 2 bases and J 7 bases; bases outside gene matches: 6. The CDR3 length is 15 residues. The CDR3 bases are TGCAGTGCTAGATCGGACAGGGGGCGTATTGAAAAACTGTTTTTT. Translated: CSARSDRGRIEKLFF.

The chain links TRBV5-1 to TRBJ2-5, with 8 bases aligning to TRBD2. Germline CDR1 and CDR2: SGHRS and YFSETQ. The CDR3 loop spans 14 amino acids. Germline trimming cut 3 bases from V and 5 bases from J; bases unmatched to any gene: 6. CDR3 amino acids: CASSSRGAAETQYF. The DNA of the CDR3 is TGCGCCAGCAGCTCGCGGGGGGCAGCGGAGACCCAGTACTTC.

This clonotype was found once. At one end, the junction sequence differs from germline, possibly due to a read error. V and J are TRBV27 and TRBJ1-2; D remains ambiguous. The germline V gene has CDR1 MNHEY and CDR2 SMNVEV (reference sequence). The CDR3 runs to 14 residues. Written as DNA, the CDR3 is TGTGTCAGCAGTTTAGATGGGCAGACTGAGGGCTACGCCTTC. Translating it yields CVSSLDGQTEGYAF.

This clonotype has at least ten counts. The chain carries TRBV7-9 and TRBJ1-6; D uncertain. V was clipped by 0 bases and J by 3 bases, with 0 bases between them. The CDR3 consists of 13 residues. Germline V CDR1 and CDR2: SEHNR, FQNEAQ (reference sequence). This chain's CDR3 is CASSLAYNSPLHF. The CDR3 DNA reads as TGTGCCAGCAGCTTAGCCTATAATTCACCCCTCCACTTT. The whole variable domain, filled in from reference TRBV7-9 and TRBJ1-6, reads DTGVSQNPRHKITKRGQNVTFRCDPISEHNRLYWYRQTLGQGPEFLTYFQNEAQLEKSRLLSDRFSAERPKGSFSTLEIQRTEQGDSAMYLCASSLAYNSPLHFGNGTRLTVT.

This clonotype appeared many times. A much larger clone is a single base away; this may be a read error. The chain has TRBV6-2 or TRBV6-3 and TRBJ2-3, with TRBD2 matching over 7 bases. The germline CDR1 and CDR2 sequences are MNHEY and SVGEGT. The CDR3 sequence is 15 residues long. The trim removed 5 bases at V and 4 bases at J, leaving 9 bases unmatched. For the CDR3, the DNA is TGTGCCAGCAGTGTCTTCGGGAGGTCGGCAGATACGCAGTATTTT. Amino acids: CASSVFGRSADTQYF.

This clonotype was seen many times. The chain carries TRBV10-3 and TRBJ2-7; 7 positions match TRBD2. This CDR3 contains 15 residues. The ends lost 3 bases at V and 4 bases at J; junction bases unmatched: 9. The germline V gene has CDR1 ENHRY and CDR2 SYGVKD. CDR3 in DNA: TGTGCCATCAGTGAAGCGGGGTCAGGACTGTACGAGCAGTACTTC. Its translation: CAISEAGSGLYEQYF.

This clonotype was seen at least ten times. The rearrangement joins TRBV29-1 to TRBJ2-5; possible D gene TRBD1, 7 bases. Per the germline V gene, CDR1 is SQVTM and CDR2 is ANQGSEA. This CDR3 contains 12 residues. V lost 6 bases and J lost 7, with 15 bases in between. In DNA, the CDR3 is TGCAGCGTGGAGGGACAGTCGTTGACCCAGTACTTC. Amino acid sequence: CSVEGQSLTQYF.

With respect to this clonotype: The junction and the germline gene differ at one end; a read error may be behind it. This rearrangement joins TRBV6-1 to TRBJ2-1, with a possible D match to TRBD1 (6 bases). The CDR3 sequence is 15 residues long. CDR1 is MNHNS, CDR2 SASEGT, per germline. CDR3 bases: TGTGGCAGCAGTAAAGGGGGTATGTCGTTGAATGAGCGGTTCTTC. Translated: CGSSKGGMSLNERFF.

This clonotype showed up many times. The chain joins TRBV7-9 to TRBJ1-1, with D perhaps TRBD1 (6 bases). Germline CDR1 is SEHNR and CDR2 is FQNEAQ (reference sequence). This CDR3 spans 14 amino acids. Trimming shortened V by 3 bases and J by 5 bases, and 13 bases separated the two germline ends. The CDR3 reads CASSFRGEGTEAFF. Here the CDR3 DNA reads TGTGCCAGCAGCTTCAGGGGTGAGGGGACTGAAGCTTTCTTT.

In the case of this clonotype: Sequence at one end of the junction differs from germline and may be a read error. This chain uses TRBV14 with TRBJ2-1, with 11 nucleotides matching TRBD2. Looked up from germline, CDR1 is SGHDN and CDR2 is FVKESK. The length of the CDR3 is 14 residues. The CDR3 nucleotides are TGTGCCAGCAGCCATGGACTAGCGGGCAATCAGCAGTTCTTC. Protein product: CASSHGLAGNQQFF.

As concerns this clonotype: An end of the junction does not agree with germline; a read error may underlie this. V is TRBV4-3 and J is TRBJ1-6, with TRBD1 matching over 8 bases. Per germline, CDR1 LGHNA and CDR2 YSLEER. CDR3 size: 17 residues. The CDR3 nucleotides are TGCGCCAGCGGCCAGGATGGGCCTCGACAGGGGTACTCACCACTCCACTTT. Translating gives CASGQDGPRQGYSPLHF.